Below, 32 T cell receptor beta chains from the same sample are listed, as sequenced in a study of technical replicates of blood from a handful of donors. The data were produced by immunoSEQ multiplex PCR, yet TCRdb's version contains in-frame clones alone and is incomplete. The sample includes about 84,000 clones, about 98% of them seen just once. Sequenced input: T cells isolated from PBMCs. The origin of the receptors is a human donor in good health.

This sequence joins TRBV5-1 and TRBJ2-3, with TRBD2 matching 8 bases. The CDR3 is made up of 14 amino acids. The germline CDR1 and CDR2 sequences are SGHRS and YFSETQ. The junction had 5 bases not matched to a gene; V was cut back by 4 bases and J by 4 bases. The CDR3 is CASSTGLAPDTQYF. CDR3 nucleotide sequence: TGCGCCAGCAGCACCGGACTAGCTCCAGATACGCAGTATTTT.

The chain recombines TRBV6-5 with TRBJ2-7; 8 bases align to TRBD1. This CDR3 comprises 15 residues. Germline V gene sequence: CDR1 MNHEY, CDR2 SVGAGI. V shed 8 bases and J 2 bases; nucleotides not matched to a gene: 11. CDR3 region: CASGASTGETYEQYF. The DNA of the CDR3 is TGTGCCAGCGGAGCGTCGACAGGGGAAACCTACGAGCAGTACTTC.

V and J are TRBV28 and TRBJ1-1; tentative D call: TRBD1 (5 bases). The CDR3 has 12 residues. Germline V lookup: CDR1 MDHEN, CDR2 SYDVKM. V lost 5 bases and J 7 bases, leaving 11 bases between the germline ends. As DNA, the CDR3 is TGTGCCAGCAGTGTCTGGGGGGGTGAAGCTTTCTTT. Translating gives CASSVWGGEAFF.

The V gene is TRBV7-9, the J gene TRBJ1-4; TRBD1 aligns across 10 bases. Germline V gene sequence: CDR1 SEHNR, CDR2 FQNEAQ (reference sequence). The CDR3 is 13 residues long. V trimming: 8 bases; J trimming: 3 bases; junction bases outside the gene matches: 0. This CDR3 is CASGQGANEKLFF. CDR3 DNA sequence: TGTGCCAGCGGACAGGGGGCTAATGAAAAACTGTTTTTT.

The rearrangement uses TRBV15 and TRBJ2-1; D possibly corresponds to TRBD1 (6 bases). V lost 0 bases and J lost 2, with 14 bases in between. The CDR3 length is 17 residues. In germline, CDR1 is LNHNV, CDR2 YYDKDF (reference sequence). The CDR3, as DNA: TGTGCCACCAGCAGAGACAGGGGTCTAAGTACCTACAATGAGCAGTTCTTC. The encoded protein is CATSRDRGLSTYNEQFF.

V and J are TRBV5-8 and TRBJ1-5; D is undetermined. Looked up from germline, CDR1 is SGHTS and CDR2 is YDEGEE. There are 15 residues in the CDR3. The V end was cut by 2 bases, the J end by 0 bases, with 9 bases between. The CDR3, as DNA: TGTGCCAGCAGCTTCCGGGAATATAGCAATCAGCCCCAGCATTTT. Protein product: CASSFREYSNQPQHF.

The V call is TRBV2, the J call TRBJ1-6, with a weak D call TRBD1 (6 bases). V was cut by 6 bases and J by 8 bases, with 17 bases left in between. The CDR3 loop spans 15 amino acids. Per germline, CDR1 SNHLY and CDR2 FYNNEI. CDR3 sequence: CASSGRDGTYSPLHF. CDR3 in DNA: TGTGCCAGCAGCGGTAGGGACGGGACATATTCACCCCTCCACTTT.

This chain connects TRBV5-1 to TRBJ2-1; no reliable D call. The CDR3 is 16 residues long. With 0 bases removed from V and 0 bases from J, the gap between germline ends came to 10 bases. Germline CDR1 is SGHRS and CDR2 is YFSETQ. Written as DNA, the CDR3 is TGCGCCAGCAGCTTGGCCGCGGATTCCTCCTACAATGAGCAGTTCTTC. Its protein product is CASSLAADSSYNEQFF.

V gene TRBV6-1 combines with J gene TRBJ2-3, with a tentative D call TRBD2 (5 bases). The CDR3 consists of 13 residues. Germline V CDR1 and CDR2: MNHNS, SASEGT. The germline V and J ends were trimmed by 7 bases and 4 bases, with 12 bases remaining between them. The DNA of the CDR3 is TGTGCCAGCAATTTGCTAGCCCCAGATACGCAGTATTTT. Amino acids: CASNLLAPDTQYF.

The chain is built from TRBV7-9 and TRBJ2-5, with 7 nucleotides matching TRBD2. J gave up 5 bases and V 5 bases, and 14 bases lay outside the gene matches. The CDR3 loop spans 16 amino acids. Germline V lookup: CDR1 SEHNR, CDR2 FQNEAQ (reference sequence). The CDR3 protein is CASSPREGRPDETQYF. The CDR3 DNA reads as TGTGCCAGCAGCCCTAGGGAGGGGAGGCCGGATGAGACCCAGTACTTC.

This rearrangement joins TRBV18 to TRBJ2-7, with D possibly TRBD2 on 6 matching bases. The CDR3 runs to 14 residues. V was trimmed by 2 bases and J by 2 bases, leaving 10 bases between them. In germline, CDR1 is KGHSH, CDR2 LQKENI. CDR3 sequence reads: CASSPSLATYEQYF. CDR3 in DNA: TGTGCCAGCTCACCAAGCCTAGCGACCTACGAGCAGTACTTC.

This clone was counted a single time. The V gene is TRBV5-1, the J gene TRBJ2-7, with 9 bases fitting TRBD1. J gave up 4 bases and V 5 bases, and 4 bases lay outside the gene matches. The V gene's germline CDR1 is SGHRS and CDR2 YFSETQ. This CDR3 has 13 residues. The DNA for the CDR3 is TGCGCCAGCAGGACCGGGACAGGGTACGAGCAGTACTTC. Amino acid sequence: CASRTGTGYEQYF.

The count of this clone is one. The gene calls are TRBV11-1 and TRBJ1-1; 8 bases line up with TRBD1. CDR1 and CDR2 (germline): SGHAT, FQDESV (reference sequence). The CDR3 sequence is 15 residues long. V was clipped by 5 bases and J by 4 bases; unmatched bases: 9. The chain's CDR3 is CASSDRGQVVTEAFF. CDR3 nucleotide sequence: TGTGCCAGCAGCGATAGGGGACAGGTTGTCACTGAAGCTTTCTTT.

V and J are TRBV15 and TRBJ2-1, with TRBD2 matching 11 bases. This CDR3 is built from 17 residues. V shed 3 bases and J 5 bases; nucleotides not matched to a gene: 9. Germline CDR1 is LNHNV and CDR2 is YYDKDF (reference sequence). Written as DNA, the CDR3 is TGTGCCACCAGCAGTTCACCCGGGACTAGCGGAAACAATGAGCAGTTCTTC. It codes for CATSSSPGTSGNNEQFF. The whole variable domain, remainder taken from reference TRBV15 and TRBJ2-1, is DAMVIQNPRYQVTQFGKPVTLSCSQTLNHNVMYWYQQKSSQAPKLLFHYYDKDFNNEADTPDNFQSRRPNTSFCFLDIRSPGLGDTAMYLCATSSSPGTSGNNEQFFGPGTRLTVL.

The J gene is TRBJ2-1, the V gene TRBV6-5, with 7 bases identical to TRBD1. V was pared by 5 bases and J by 2 bases, with 6 bases of the junction left unmatched. CDR3 size: 15 residues. CDR1 is MNHEY and CDR2 is SVGAGI in the germline V gene. CDR3 nucleotides: TGTGCCAGCAGTCCCATGACAGGGACCTACAATGAGCAGTTCTTC. Residues: CASSPMTGTYNEQFF.

This chain connects TRBV10-3 to TRBJ2-2; D possibly corresponds to TRBD1 (6 bases). Germline V gene sequence: CDR1 ENHRY, CDR2 SYGVKD. V was cut by 8 bases and J by 6 bases, with 13 bases left in between. The CDR3 loop spans 13 amino acids. In DNA form, the CDR3 reads TGTGCCATCGGACAGATAGAGGCCGGGGAGCTGTTTTTT. Translating gives CAIGQIEAGELFF.

V gene TRBV28 combines with J gene TRBJ2-1, with 14 nucleotides matching TRBD2. V lost 4 bases and J lost 2; bases outside the gene matches: 13. Germline V gene lookup returns CDR1 MDHEN and CDR2 SYDVKM. The CDR3 covers 20 residues. The CDR3 loop reads CASSSGLAGDPSGTYNEQFF. The CDR3 DNA follows: TGTGCCAGCAGTTCGGGACTAGCGGGAGACCCGAGCGGTACCTACAATGAGCAGTTCTTC.

V gene TRBV5-1 combines with J gene TRBJ1-4, with 7 bases fitting TRBD1. This CDR3 spans 15 amino acids. V lost 6 bases, J lost 8 bases, and 13 bases stayed unmatched. Germline V CDR1 and CDR2: SGHRS, YFSETQ. Here the CDR3 reads CASTVAGQRDEKLFF. The DNA of the CDR3 is TGCGCCAGCACCGTCGCGGGACAGAGGGACGAAAAACTGTTTTTT.

The chain combines TRBV6-1 with TRBJ2-1; D ambiguous. The ends were cut back, 2 bases at V and 9 bases at J, with 11 bases in the middle. The CDR3 is 13 residues long. The germline V gene encodes CDR1 MNHNS and CDR2 SASEGT. The CDR3, as DNA: TGTGCCAGCAGTGAATGGCTCGTAAGTGAGCAGTTCTTC. Translating gives CASSEWLVSEQFF.

The CDR3, as DNA: TGTGCCTGGGCGACAGGGTCGGGCACAGATACGCAGTATTTT. Translated: CAWATGSGTDTQYF. The chain carries TRBV30 and TRBJ2-3, with 7 positions matching TRBD1. Germline V gene sequence: CDR1 GTSNPN, CDR2 SVGIG (reference sequence). The CDR3 totals 14 residues. Trimming removed 5 bases from V and 1 base from J; junction bases left unmatched: 6.

The chain carries TRBV6-5 and TRBJ1-6; D gene unclear. Germline lookup yields CDR1 MNHEY and CDR2 SVGAGI. The CDR3 consists of 12 residues. V gave up 6 bases and J gave up 10 bases, with 10 bases separating them. CDR3 amino acids: CASSASRSPLHF. CDR3 nucleotides: TGTGCCAGCAGCGCAAGCCGATCACCCCTCCACTTT.

The chain combines TRBV14 with TRBJ1-2; TRBD1 agrees at 7 bases. The CDR3 totals 14 residues. Germline CDR1 is SGHDN and CDR2 is FVKESK. Trimming cost V 4 bases and J 2 bases; bases outside gene matches: 4. CDR3 in DNA: TGTGCCAGCAGCCCTATGACAGGGAACTATGGCTACACCTTC. Its protein product is CASSPMTGNYGYTF. The variable domain in full, with the rest retrieved from reference TRBV14 and TRBJ1-2, is EAGVTQFPSHSVIEKGQTVTLRCDPISGHDNLYWYRRVMGKEIKFLLHFVKESKQDESGMPNNRFLAERTGGTYSTLKVQPAELEDSGVYFCASSPMTGNYGYTFGSGTRLTVV.

The chain combines TRBV6-5 with TRBJ1-3; unclear D gene. The V and J ends lost 8 bases and 2 bases respectively, with 13 bases between them. Germline V CDR1 and CDR2: MNHEY, SVGAGI. CDR3 length: 14 amino acids. CDR3 region: CASCPASPGNTIYF. In DNA, the CDR3 is TGTGCCAGCTGCCCAGCGAGTCCTGGAAACACCATATATTTT.

This chain joins TRBV6-1 and TRBJ2-1, with 13 bases aligning to TRBD2. V gave up 3 bases and J gave up 5 bases; unmatched junction bases: 4. This CDR3 is 16 amino acids long. Germline V CDR1 and CDR2: MNHNS, SASEGT. This chain's CDR3 is CASSETSGRIHNEQFF. The CDR3 nucleotides read TGTGCCAGCAGTGAGACTAGCGGGAGGATCCACAATGAGCAGTTCTTC.

This sequence joins TRBV18 and TRBJ1-2; weak D call: TRBD1 (6 bases). V dropped 0 bases and J dropped 0 bases, with 17 bases sitting between them. The CDR3 is made up of 18 amino acids. CDR1 and CDR2 (germline): KGHSH, LQKENI. CDR3 amino acids: CASSPPGHWDKTNYGYTF. CDR3 nucleotides: TGTGCCAGCTCACCACCGGGACACTGGGATAAGACTAACTATGGCTACACCTTC.

The DNA for the CDR3 is TGTGCCAGCAGTGAATGGGGCGGATCAGCCAAAAACATTCAGTACTTC. Protein product: CASSEWGGSAKNIQYF. The chain couples TRBV6-1 to TRBJ2-4; D may be TRBD1 (5 bases). Germline CDR1 reads MNHNS; CDR2 reads SASEGT. This CDR3 spans 16 amino acids. Deletions cut 2 bases from V and 0 bases from J, with 11 bases between.

The chain has TRBV6-1 and TRBJ1-5; D not resolved. CDR1 and CDR2 from the germline V gene are MNHNS and SASEGT. The CDR3 consists of 13 residues. Trimming pared 0 bases from V and 6 bases from J, leaving 6 bases between. The chain's CDR3 is CASSEALGQPQHF. The CDR3 coding sequence is TGTGCCAGCAGTGAAGCGCTAGGTCAGCCCCAGCATTTT.

The chain recombines TRBV28 with TRBJ2-2; 7 bases fit TRBD1. Germline V gene sequence: CDR1 MDHEN, CDR2 SYDVKM. The ends lost 7 bases at V and 5 bases at J; junction bases unmatched: 16. CDR3 length equals 17 residues. DNA for the CDR3: TGTGCCAGCACCAGAGAGGGGGCCAGCATTTTTACCGGGGAGCTGTTTTTT. This encodes CASTREGASIFTGELFF.

Only one count was recorded for this clone. The same CDR3 also results from other DNA sequences found in this sample. This chain links TRBV10-1 with TRBJ2-3; 8 nucleotides agree with TRBD2. The V gene end was trimmed by 3 bases and the J gene end by 1 base; junction bases not matched to a gene: 3. This CDR3 region has 15 residues. Germline CDR1 reads WNHNN; CDR2 reads SYGVQD (reference sequence). The CDR3 sequence: CASSDPAGGTDTQYF. The CDR3 coding sequence is TGCGCCAGCAGTGATCCAGCGGGAGGCACAGATACGCAGTATTTT.

This rearrangement joins TRBV6-5 to TRBJ2-7, with D possibly matching TRBD1 (6 bases). V lost 0 bases and J lost 5, with 14 bases in between. The CDR3 has 15 residues. Germline values: CDR1 MNHEY, CDR2 SVGAGI. This chain's CDR3 is CASSYSNQGINEQYF. The DNA for the CDR3 is TGTGCCAGCAGTTACTCGAATCAGGGGATCAACGAGCAGTACTTC.

The rearrangement links TRBV28 to TRBJ2-7, with D perhaps matching TRBD2 (5 bases). V shed 3 bases and J shed 1 base, with 10 bases lying between them. The germline V gene has CDR1 MDHEN and CDR2 SYDVKM. The length of the CDR3 is 14 residues. This chain's CDR3 is CASSLVRDSYEQYF. The CDR3 region has the DNA TGTGCCAGCAGTTTGGTCCGGGATTCCTACGAGCAGTACTTC.

The chain joins TRBV7-2 to TRBJ2-7; D remains ambiguous. Germline V gene lookup returns CDR1 SGHTA and CDR2 FQGNSA. Trimming cost V 1 base and J 0 bases, with 10 bases left between them. The CDR3 runs to 15 residues. CDR3 in amino acids: CASSLDTSASYEQYF. The CDR3 DNA follows: TGTGCCAGCAGCTTAGATACCAGCGCCTCCTACGAGCAGTACTTC.